One and the same sample provided the 25 T cell receptor beta chains below, sequenced in a study of molecular identifiers for immune sequencing clone quantification. One entry per CDR3 protein, called by TCRdb with MiXCR from the PCR reads. The sample contains about 640,000 distinct CDR3 sequences, less than 20% of which appear only once. Sequenced material: naive CD8+ T cells from blood, with Jurkat cell RNA spiked in. Subset denoted: FACS-sorted CD8+CD4-CCR7+CD45RA+ naive T cells. The origin of the receptors is a human donor in good health. Some libraries in this study had Jurkat cell RNA spiked in.

This rearrangement joins TRBV7-2 to TRBJ2-1, with 10 nucleotides matching TRBD2. Looked up from germline, CDR1 is SGHTA and CDR2 is FQGNSA. This CDR3 has 18 residues. V gave up 5 bases and J gave up 3 bases; unmatched junction bases: 13. The CDR3: CASSQTRLAGLGYNEQFF. CDR3 DNA sequence: TGTGCCAGCAGCCAGACCCGACTAGCGGGCCTAGGCTACAATGAGCAGTTCTTC.

This clonotype was observed a few times. V and J are TRBV30 and TRBJ1-2; 7 nucleotides align to TRBD1. This CDR3 comprises 12 residues. Germline V lookup: CDR1 GTSNPN, CDR2 SVGIG (reference sequence). J was trimmed by 8 bases and V by 2 bases; bases with no gene match: 5. The CDR3 nucleotides read TGTGCCTGGAGTTTCACAGGGGACGGCTACACCTTC. The encoded protein is CAWSFTGDGYTF.

In its sample, this clonotype was seen many times. The chain carries TRBV4-3 and TRBJ2-7; tentatively, D is TRBD2 (5 bases). The germline CDR1 and CDR2 sequences are LGHNA and YSLEER. V lost 0 bases and J 3 bases, leaving 12 bases between the germline ends. The CDR3 is made up of 15 amino acids. The CDR3 nucleotides are TGCGCCAGCAGCCAAGATCGAGGGAACCTCTACGAGCAGTACTTC. It specifies CASSQDRGNLYEQYF.

This clonotype was observed at least ten times. The chain carries TRBV19 and TRBJ1-4; unclear D gene. The germline gives CDR1 LNHDA, CDR2 SQIVND (reference sequence). The CDR3 is made up of 14 amino acids. V was cut by 6 bases and J by 10 bases, with 18 bases left in between. As DNA, the CDR3 is TGTGCCAGTAGCGACTGGACCGTGAGTGGAAAACTGTTTTTT. It translates to CASSDWTVSGKLFF.

There are a few counts of this clonotype. This may be a read error: a much more frequent sequence differs by one nucleotide. The CDR3 DNA follows: TGTGCCAGCAGTTGCTCTGTTAATTCACCCCTCCACTTT. It specifies CASSCSVNSPLHF. This rearrangement joins TRBV6-5 to TRBJ1-6; no clear D. Trimming took 4 bases from V and 6 from J, leaving 7 bases between them. This CDR3 is built from 13 residues. Germline CDR1 reads MNHEY; CDR2 reads SVGAGI.

On this clonotype itself: A much more abundant neighbour one base away suggests this may be a read error. The chain combines TRBV27 with TRBJ1-1; 7 bases fit TRBD1. CDR1 and CDR2 from the germline V gene are MNHEY and SMNVEV (reference sequence). CDR3 length: 16 residues. CDR3 residues: CASSFSTALGGTEALF. The CDR3 DNA sequence: TGTGCCAGCAGTTTCTCGACAGCCTTAGGGGGCACTGAAGCTCTCTTT.

In its sample, this clonotype was seen a few times. The chain couples TRBV27 to TRBJ2-2; 8 bases agree with TRBD1. There are 14 residues in the CDR3. Germline V gene data show CDR1 as MNHEY and CDR2 as SMNVEV (reference sequence). With V trimmed by 6 bases and J by 1 base, 1 base remained unmatched. The CDR3 nucleotides read TGTGCCAGCAGAGGACAGGGGAACACCGGGGAGCTGTTTTTT. This codes for CASRGQGNTGELFF.

In its sample, this clonotype was seen many times. The chain combines TRBV18 with TRBJ1-1, with D unresolved. The V gene's germline CDR1 is KGHSH and CDR2 LQKENI. Trimming took 5 bases from V and 8 from J, leaving 15 bases between them. The CDR3 extends over 13 amino acids. The CDR3 reads CASSTGRPSEAFF. In DNA form, the CDR3 reads TGTGCCAGCTCAACGGGCAGGCCCTCCGAAGCTTTCTTT.

The table lists this clonotype with many counts. The V call is TRBV5-1, the J call TRBJ2-7; either TRBD1 or TRBD2 may fit D (5 bases each). V shed 4 bases and J shed 5 bases, with 10 bases lying between them. The CDR3 totals 12 residues. Germline V lookup: CDR1 SGHRS, CDR2 YFSETQ. The CDR3 region is CASSPGAHEQYF. Written as DNA, the CDR3 is TGCGCCAGCAGCCCCGGGGCCCACGAGCAGTACTTC. Full variable domain (rest looked up from reference TRBV5-1 and TRBJ2-7): KAGVTQTPRYLIKTRGQQVTLSCSPISGHRSVSWYQQTPGQGLQFLFEYFSETQRNKGNFPGRFSGRQFSNSRSEMNVSTLELGDSALYLCASSPGAHEQYFGPGTRLTVT.

The CDR3 is CASSKAGTSGRRYEQYF. CDR3 nucleotides: TGTGCCAGCAGCAAAGCCGGGACTAGCGGGAGAAGGTACGAGCAGTACTTC. The J gene is TRBJ2-7, the V gene TRBV28, with TRBD2 identical over 14 bases. The ends lost 6 bases at V and 4 bases at J; junction bases unmatched: 11. The CDR3 has 17 amino acids. Germline V gene data show CDR1 as MDHEN and CDR2 as SYDVKM.

This clonotype was seen many times. V gene TRBV5-1 combines with J gene TRBJ2-5; 7 bases align to TRBD2. The CDR3 sequence is 16 residues long. Germline-derived CDR1 and CDR2 are SGHRS and YFSETQ. The V gene end was trimmed by 3 bases and the J gene end by 0 bases; junction bases not matched to a gene: 8. This chain's CDR3 is CASSSRDYEYQETQYF. Here the CDR3 DNA reads TGCGCCAGCAGCTCCCGGGACTACGAGTACCAAGAGACCCAGTACTTC.

This clonotype was counted between two and nine times. The chain recombines TRBV19 with TRBJ1-2; 8 nucleotides align to TRBD1. The V segment lost 2 bases and the J segment 4 bases; nucleotides outside the gene matches: 6. The CDR3 runs 15 residues. Looked up from germline, CDR1 is LNHDA and CDR2 is SQIVND (reference sequence). The CDR3: CASSIFRDRTYGYTF. CDR3 bases: TGTGCCAGTAGTATATTCCGGGACAGGACCTATGGCTACACCTTC.

This clonotype was recorded at least ten times. V and J are TRBV7-6 and TRBJ2-3; D is undetermined. V lost 3 bases and J lost 4, with 11 bases in between. CDR1 and CDR2 (germline): SGHVS, FNYEAQ. The CDR3 consists of 14 residues. Here the CDR3 reads CASSFNRPPDTQYF. In nucleotides, the CDR3 is TGTGCCAGCAGCTTCAACCGGCCCCCAGATACGCAGTATTTT.

This clonotype was detected many times. V usage is TRBV12-3 or TRBV12-4 and J usage is TRBJ2-2; 7 positions match TRBD2. The CDR3 consists of 13 residues. With 8 bases clipped from V and 5 bases from J, the junction kept 5 bases outside the gene matches. CDR3 DNA: TGTGCCAGCGAGGTGGGGGGGACCGGGGAGCTGTTTTTT. The encoded protein is CASEVGGTGELFF.

The J gene is TRBJ2-1, the V gene TRBV6-2 or TRBV6-3, with TRBD2 matching 9 bases. Trimming removed 7 bases from V and 5 bases from J; junction bases left unmatched: 12. The CDR3 consists of 16 residues. The germline V gene encodes CDR1 MNHEY and CDR2 SVGEGT. As DNA, the CDR3 is TGTGCCAGCACCTCGCGAGGCGGGGGGGACGACAATGAGCAGTTCTTC. Protein product: CASTSRGGGDDNEQFF.

At least ten counts were recorded for this clonotype. The chain uses TRBV12-3 or TRBV12-4 and TRBJ2-3, with 12 positions matching TRBD2. The CDR3 has 18 amino acids. V dropped 2 bases and J dropped 3; count of bases not matched to a gene: 9. CDR3 DNA: TGTGCCAGCAGTTTAACGACTAGCGGGGGAACAGGGACAGATACGCAGTATTTT. Translated, it gives CASSLTTSGGTGTDTQYF.

This clonotype has only a few counts. The chain joins TRBV7-9 to TRBJ2-1, with D uncertain. This CDR3 region has 12 residues. V lost 5 bases and J lost 15, with 17 bases in between. The germline V gene has CDR1 SEHNR and CDR2 FQNEAQ (reference sequence). The CDR3 DNA reads as TGTGCCAGCAGCCAAGAGGCCCCTGGGCGGTTCTTC. This gives the protein CASSQEAPGRFF.

DNA for the CDR3: TGTGCCAGCAGTTTTGTCCAGGGGGCCGCAGATACGCAGTATTTT. It translates to CASSFVQGAADTQYF. The chain has TRBV27 and TRBJ2-3, with 8 bases matching TRBD1. The trim removed 3 bases at V and 4 bases at J, leaving 6 bases unmatched. Germline CDR1 MNHEY, CDR2 SMNVEV (reference sequence). This CDR3 region has 15 residues.

In this sample, this clonotype turned up a few times. The chain couples TRBV6-2 or TRBV6-3 to TRBJ2-7; no clear D gene. V was trimmed by 3 bases and J by 2 bases, leaving 11 bases between them. CDR1 MNHEY and CDR2 SVGEGT come from the germline V gene. This CDR3 comprises 14 residues. CDR3 sequence (DNA): TGTGCCAGCAGTTATCGGGTGATACCCTACGAGCAGTACTTC. Its protein product is CASSYRVIPYEQYF.

At least ten counts were recorded for this clonotype. The chain uses TRBV4-1 and TRBJ1-1, with a possible D match to TRBD1 (6 bases). This CDR3 contains 15 residues. Germline V gene data show CDR1 as MGHRA and CDR2 as YSYEKL. V was trimmed by 4 bases and J by 6 bases, leaving 18 bases between them. This chain's CDR3 is CASSLGTSVYPEAFF. The CDR3 DNA reads TGCGCCAGCAGCCTGGGGACATCCGTATATCCTGAAGCTTTCTTT.

On this clonotype itself: This may be a read error: a much more frequent sequence differs by one nucleotide. This CDR3 fails to terminate in the conserved phenylalanine or tryptophan, so it likely reflects a read error. The V and J genes are TRBV28 and TRBJ2-1, with 8 bases fitting TRBD2. V was clipped by 3 bases and J by 6 bases; unmatched bases: 4. The V gene's germline CDR1 is MDHEN and CDR2 SYDVKM. The CDR3 contains 14 residues. As DNA, the CDR3 is TGTGCCAGCAGTTTTAGCGGGAAAAGCAATGAGCAGTTCCTC. This sequence encodes CASSFSGKSNEQFL.

With respect to this clonotype: A read error may be the cause here, since a much bigger clone is one base away. The J gene is TRBJ1-2, the V gene TRBV20-1, with 8 bases lining up with TRBD1. From germline, CDR1 is DFQATT and CDR2 SNEGSKA (reference sequence). Trimming at V came to 0 bases and at J to 5 bases, leaving 14 bases not matched to a gene. The CDR3 extends over 17 amino acids. The CDR3 sequence is CSARDPMTGDAEYGYTF. Here the CDR3 DNA reads TGCAGTGCTAGAGATCCCATGACAGGGGACGCTGAGTATGGCTACACCTTC.

The chain carries TRBV4-1 and TRBJ2-2; D not resolved. Germline lookup yields CDR1 MGHRA and CDR2 YSYEKL. Trimming took off 0 bases at V and 6 bases at J, with 8 bases between the two ends. This CDR3 spans 14 amino acids. CDR3 sequence: CASSQDPGPGELFF. In DNA form, the CDR3 reads TGCGCCAGCAGCCAAGATCCTGGTCCCGGGGAGCTGTTTTTT.

A word on this clonotype: One end of the junction does not line up with germline, which may come from a read error. This rearrangement joins TRBV4-1 to TRBJ2-7, with 10 nucleotides matching TRBD1. The germline gives CDR1 MGHRA, CDR2 YSYEKL. This CDR3 region has 15 residues. CDR3 in DNA: TGCGCCAGCAGCCCCGGGACAGGGGCTACCTACAAGCAGTACTTC. Translated, it gives CASSPGTGATYKQYF.

About this clonotype: Sequence at one end of the junction differs from germline and may be a read error. The V gene is TRBV7-2, the J gene TRBJ1-4; maybe TRBD1 (6 bases). The CDR3 totals 14 residues. Germline CDR1 and CDR2: SGHTA and FQGNSA. The CDR3 coding sequence is TGTGCCAGAAGCTACCTAGGGACAAATGAAAAACTGTTTTTT. Protein product: CARSYLGTNEKLFF.